The subject of this entry is one TCR beta chain. The method was immunoSEQ multiplex PCR; TCRdb's version includes in-frame clones alone and lacks a portion of them. The repertoire holds 20,000 to 30,000 clones, with around 70% as singletons. The sample comes from a study of PD-1 blockade in classical Hodgkin lymphoma. The CDR3 covers 16 residues. Germline V gene data show CDR1 as LNHDA and CDR2 as SQIVND (reference sequence). The ends lost 5 bases at V and 3 bases at J; junction bases unmatched: 9. Every one of the patients relapsed after autologous stem cell transplantation (brentuximab vedotin exposure was variable).

Here the sequenced sample was peripheral blood mononuclear cells (PBMCs), taken at baseline. This TCR was sampled from a human donor with classical Hodgkin lymphoma. The chain combines TRBV19 with TRBJ2-2, with 7 bases fitting TRBD1. The CDR3 sequence is CASSPLTGSDTGELFF. The CDR3 region has the DNA TGTGCCAGTAGTCCCCTGACAGGGAGCGACACCGGGGAGCTGTTTTTT. The whole variable domain, remainder taken from reference TRBV19 and TRBJ2-2, is DGGITQSPKYLFRKEGQNVTLSCEQNLNHDAMYWYRQDPGQGLRLIYYSQIVNDFQKGDIAEGYSVSREKKESFPLTVTSAQKNPTAFYLCASSPLTGSDTGELFFGEGSRLTVL.